These 24 T cell receptor beta chains came from one sample sequenced in a study of graft-versus-host responses after intestinal transplantation. These receptors have no identified antigens. Assay used: immunoSEQ multiplex PCR; TCRdb lists only in-frame clones, some missing. The sample includes 84,000 or so clones, approximately 92% of them seen just once. The sequences come from unstimulated CD8+ T cells sorted from spleen or lymph node cells, collected before transplant. Receptors were obtained from a human donor who was the organ donor for an intestinal transplant.

The chain recombines TRBV5-6 with TRBJ1-1; D possibly corresponds to TRBD1 (6 bases). The ends were cut back, 0 bases at V and 2 bases at J, with 11 bases in the middle. This CDR3 has 15 residues. Germline V gives CDR1 SGHDT, CDR2 YYEEEE. DNA of the CDR3: TGTGCCAGCAGCTTGGATCCCAGGGGTAACACTGAAGCTTTCTTT. This translates into CASSLDPRGNTEAFF.

The rearrangement uses TRBV5-4 and TRBJ2-7; tentative D call: TRBD2 (6 bases). Germline loops: CDR1 SGHNT, CDR2 YYREEE (reference sequence). The CDR3 extends over 14 amino acids. Trimming removed 2 bases from V and 1 base from J, with 10 bases in between. In DNA form, the CDR3 reads TGTGCCAGCAGCTTCGGGGGAGTGTCCTACGAGCAGTACTTC. As protein: CASSFGGVSYEQYF.

The sample holds one count of this clone. The rearrangement joins TRBV6-1 to TRBJ2-7, with a possible D match to TRBD1 (5 bases). Per the germline V gene, CDR1 is MNHNS and CDR2 is SASEGT. V lost 4 bases and J 3 bases, leaving 10 bases between the germline ends. This CDR3 is built from 13 residues. CDR3 sequence: CASSGPDSYEQYF. CDR3 DNA: TGTGCCAGCAGTGGACCTGACAGCTACGAGCAGTACTTC.

J is TRBJ2-1 and V is TRBV19; possible D gene TRBD1, 6 bases. This CDR3 spans 13 amino acids. With 5 bases removed from V and 8 bases from J, the gap between germline ends came to 13 bases. Germline CDR1 LNHDA, CDR2 SQIVND (reference sequence). As DNA, the CDR3 is TGTGCCAGTAGTTATGAGGGGGTTCATGAGCAGTTCTTC. It codes for CASSYEGVHEQFF.

This rearrangement joins TRBV12-5 to TRBJ1-1; D uncertain. With 3 bases removed from V and 4 bases from J, the gap between germline ends came to 6 bases. The CDR3 length is 12 residues. Germline values: CDR1 LGHNT, CDR2 FRNRAP. DNA of the CDR3: TGTGCTAGTGGTTTAGAGCTCACTGAAGCTTTCTTT. Encoded protein: CASGLELTEAFF.

This clone was observed a single time. This chain joins TRBV2 and TRBJ2-7, with D perhaps TRBD1 (6 bases). The germline V gene encodes CDR1 SNHLY and CDR2 FYNNEI. This CDR3 is built from 14 residues. V lost 6 bases, J lost 3 bases, and 15 bases lay in between. The CDR3 here is CASRQPSDSYEQYF. The DNA of the CDR3 is TGTGCCAGCAGGCAGCCCTCGGACAGCTACGAGCAGTACTTC.

The gene calls are TRBV28 and TRBJ2-1; tentatively, D is TRBD2 (6 bases). This CDR3 contains 13 residues. CDR1 is MDHEN and CDR2 is SYDVKM in the germline V gene. Trimming removed 2 bases from V and 4 bases from J, with 6 bases in between. In DNA form, the CDR3 reads TGTGCCAGCAGTTTACTAGCGTACAATGAGCAGTTCTTC. Protein sequence: CASSLLAYNEQFF. The variable domain in full, with the rest retrieved from reference TRBV28 and TRBJ2-1, is DVKVTQSSRYLVKRTGEKVFLECVQDMDHENMFWYRQDPGLGLRLIYFSYDVKMKEKGDIPEGYSVSREKKERFSLILESASTNQTSMYLCASSLLAYNEQFFGPGTRLTVL.

The sample holds one count of this clone. This chain links TRBV28 with TRBJ1-1; D remains unclear. Germline CDR1 is MDHEN and CDR2 is SYDVKM. The CDR3 is 14 amino acids. V lost 4 bases to trimming and J lost 4 bases, with 13 bases between them. The CDR3 sequence is CASSSPLSGTEAFF. The CDR3 DNA sequence: TGTGCCAGCAGTTCTCCCCTTTCGGGCACTGAAGCTTTCTTT.

The chain combines TRBV7-8 with TRBJ2-1; 9 bases fit TRBD2. V gave up 1 base and J gave up 2 bases; unmatched junction bases: 12. The CDR3 extends over 19 amino acids. CDR1 is SGHVS and CDR2 is FQNEAQ in the germline V gene. The CDR3 loop reads CASSLGFLAGTLAYNEQFF. The DNA for the CDR3 is TGTGCCAGCAGCTTAGGATTCCTAGCGGGGACGCTGGCCTACAATGAGCAGTTCTTC.

V usage is TRBV9 and J usage is TRBJ2-5; no clear D gene. The germline V and J ends were trimmed by 2 bases and 5 bases, with 16 bases remaining between them. There are 15 residues in the CDR3. The germline V gene encodes CDR1 SGDLS and CDR2 YYNGEE. The CDR3 DNA reads as TGTGCCAGCAGCGTCGCGACAACGCGTAGGGAGACCCAGTACTTC. Translation: CASSVATTRRETQYF.

V and J are TRBV28 and TRBJ2-7; maybe TRBD1 (6 bases). Trimming shortened V by 5 bases and J by 4 bases, and 12 bases separated the two germline ends. Germline V gives CDR1 MDHEN, CDR2 SYDVKM. The CDR3 extends over 13 amino acids. As DNA, the CDR3 is TGTGCCAGCAGTGAGGGGGACCAATACGAGCAGTACTTC. Translation gives CASSEGDQYEQYF.

V and J are TRBV7-9 and TRBJ1-2; D is unresolved. Germline CDR1 is SEHNR and CDR2 is FQNEAQ (reference sequence). V gave up 3 bases and J gave up 4 bases, with 12 bases separating them. The CDR3 length is 14 residues. CDR3 bases: TGTGCCAGCAGCTTTCCCCACAGCTCCTATGGCTACACCTTC. It yields the protein CASSFPHSSYGYTF.

The chain is built from TRBV27 and TRBJ2-7; TRBD2 agrees at 10 bases. This CDR3 has 16 amino acids. V lost 5 bases and J lost 1; bases outside the gene matches: 8. Germline CDR1 MNHEY, CDR2 SMNVEV (reference sequence). The CDR3 nucleotides are TGTGCCAGCAGTCCCCTCCGAGCGGGGGGGTCCTACGAGCAGTACTTC. Translating gives CASSPLRAGGSYEQYF.

The genes are TRBV7-9 and TRBJ1-4; TRBD1 agrees at 7 bases. This CDR3 contains 15 residues. J lost 5 bases, V lost 5 bases, and 8 bases had no gene match. The germline V gene has CDR1 SEHNR and CDR2 FQNEAQ (reference sequence). Here the CDR3 reads CASSLRDSRNEKLFF. As DNA, the CDR3 is TGTGCCAGCAGCCTACGGGACAGTAGGAATGAAAAACTGTTTTTT.

The chain uses TRBV27 and TRBJ2-7, with a tentative D call TRBD1 (5 bases). The CDR3 runs to 14 residues. Per germline, CDR1 MNHEY and CDR2 SMNVEV (reference sequence). V gave up 3 bases and J gave up 3 bases, with 12 bases separating them. The CDR3 loop reads CASSFQGSYYEQYF. In nucleotides, the CDR3 is TGTGCCAGCAGTTTTCAGGGATCCTACTACGAGCAGTACTTC.

CDR3 in amino acids: CASKRYRVPYNEQFF. CDR3 nucleotides: TGTGCCAGCAAACGGTACAGGGTGCCCTACAATGAGCAGTTCTTC. The chain joins TRBV6-1 to TRBJ2-1, with a weak D call TRBD1 (6 bases). The germline V gene has CDR1 MNHNS and CDR2 SASEGT. Trimming pared 7 bases from V and 2 bases from J, leaving 15 bases between. This CDR3 contains 15 residues.

The V call is TRBV15, the J call TRBJ2-7; D gene ambiguous. Germline lookup yields CDR1 LNHNV and CDR2 YYDKDF (reference sequence). Trimming took 0 bases from V and 2 from J, leaving 8 bases between them. The CDR3 is 14 residues long. The CDR3 is CATSREQAAYEQYF. CDR3 DNA: TGTGCCACCAGCAGAGAGCAGGCCGCCTACGAGCAGTACTTC. The variable domain in full, with the rest retrieved from reference TRBV15 and TRBJ2-7, is DAMVIQNPRYQVTQFGKPVTLSCSQTLNHNVMYWYQQKSSQAPKLLFHYYDKDFNNEADTPDNFQSRRPNTSFCFLDIRSPGLGDTAMYLCATSREQAAYEQYFGPGTRLTVT.

The V gene is TRBV29-1, the J gene TRBJ1-1; D ambiguous. Trimming took 7 bases from V and 10 from J, leaving 16 bases between them. This CDR3 is 11 amino acids long. CDR1 SQVTM and CDR2 ANQGSEA come from the germline V gene. CDR3 sequence: CSALTVESAFF. The CDR3, as DNA: TGCAGCGCCCTTACGGTGGAGTCAGCTTTCTTT.

The gene calls are TRBV27 and TRBJ2-5, with D possibly matching TRBD2 (5 bases). The germline CDR1 and CDR2 sequences are MNHEY and SMNVEV (reference sequence). There are 16 residues in the CDR3. V was cut by 6 bases and J by 5 bases, with 22 bases left in between. The CDR3 protein is CASRSFLEAPLETQYF. The CDR3 coding sequence is TGTGCCAGCAGGTCTTTTTTGGAGGCCCCTCTCGAGACCCAGTACTTC.

This rearrangement joins TRBV5-4 to TRBJ1-6; the match to TRBD1 covers 9 bases. Trimming at V came to 2 bases and at J to 8 bases, leaving 5 bases not matched to a gene. The CDR3 extends over 15 amino acids. CDR1 and CDR2 from the germline V gene are SGHNT and YYREEE (reference sequence). As DNA, the CDR3 is TGTGCCAGCAGCTTCACAGGGGGCGAGGATTCACCCCTCCACTTT. Translation: CASSFTGGEDSPLHF. Variable domain in full (rest from reference TRBV5-4 and TRBJ1-6): ETGVTQSPTHLIKTRGQQVTLRCSSQSGHNTVSWYQQALGQGPQFIFQYYREEENGRGNFPPRFSGLQFPNYSSELNVNALELDDSALYLCASSFTGGEDSPLHFGNGTRLTVT.

This chain connects TRBV5-4 to TRBJ2-2, with 10 bases matching TRBD2. The CDR3 is made up of 16 amino acids. V trimming: 1 base; J trimming: 6 bases; junction bases outside the gene matches: 6. CDR1 and CDR2 from the germline V gene are SGHNT and YYREEE (reference sequence). The CDR3: CASSLFPSGRSGELFF. The CDR3 nucleotides read TGTGCCAGCAGCTTGTTCCCTAGCGGGAGATCCGGGGAGCTGTTTTTT.

This chain links TRBV27 with TRBJ2-3; 7 nucleotides align to TRBD2. The trim removed 10 bases at V and 6 bases at J, leaving 16 bases unmatched. Germline V gene sequence: CDR1 MNHEY, CDR2 SMNVEV (reference sequence). The CDR3 has 15 residues. The CDR3 reads CATSALTSKEDTQYF. The DNA of the CDR3 is TGTGCCACCTCCGCCCTGACTAGCAAAGAGGATACGCAGTATTTT.

The chain links TRBV4-1 to TRBJ2-3; a possible D gene is TRBD1 (5 bases). Trimming removed 7 bases at V and 4 bases at J, with 24 bases between. Germline-derived CDR1 and CDR2 are MGHRA and YSYEKL. The CDR3 is made up of 17 amino acids. CDR3 coding DNA: TGCGCCAGCACCGAAGTCCTCAGGGTTGGTGGCGCAGATACGCAGTATTTT. Amino acid sequence: CASTEVLRVGGADTQYF.

This chain uses TRBV19 with TRBJ1-2; 7 bases are shared with TRBD1. CDR3 length: 13 residues. Germline loops: CDR1 LNHDA, CDR2 SQIVND (reference sequence). With 5 bases clipped from V and 6 bases from J, the junction kept 6 bases outside the gene matches. The CDR3: CASSPTQGDGYTF. The CDR3 bases are TGTGCCAGTAGTCCAACTCAGGGGGATGGCTACACCTTC.